These 16 T cell receptor beta chains came from one sample sequenced in a study of blood T cell repertoires in COVID-19. The repertoire was sequenced with immunoSEQ multiplex PCR; TCRdb's copy has only in-frame clones and lacks some. The data show 90,000 to 110,000 clones, around 83% seen once. The sequenced material came from peripheral blood. These receptor sequences come from a woman of 80 years or more with active or convalescent COVID-19.

The chain joins TRBV28 to TRBJ1-5; D gene unclear. V gave up 7 bases and J gave up 0 bases, with 13 bases separating them. This CDR3 region has 15 residues. Germline values: CDR1 MDHEN, CDR2 SYDVKM. The CDR3 protein is CASNLGEYSNQPQHF. CDR3 DNA sequence: TGTGCCAGCAACCTCGGGGAGTATAGCAATCAGCCCCAGCATTTT. The whole variable domain, remainder taken from reference TRBV28 and TRBJ1-5, is DVKVTQSSRYLVKRTGEKVFLECVQDMDHENMFWYRQDPGLGLRLIYFSYDVKMKEKGDIPEGYSVSREKKERFSLILESASTNQTSMYLCASNLGEYSNQPQHFGDGTRLSIL.

The rearrangement joins TRBV12-5 to TRBJ2-7; 12 positions match TRBD2. The CDR3 is made up of 15 amino acids. With 4 bases clipped from V and 7 bases from J, the junction kept 8 bases outside the gene matches. Germline V gene lookup returns CDR1 LGHNT and CDR2 FRNRAP. The CDR3 spells CASGSGLAGQEEQYF. CDR3 coding DNA: TGTGCTAGTGGTTCCGGACTAGCGGGGCAAGAAGAGCAGTACTTC.

This clone was counted a few times. This chain links TRBV3-1 (or the pseudogene TRBV3-2) with TRBJ2-7; 9 positions match TRBD2. CDR1 is LGHDT, CDR2 YNNKEL, per germline (reference sequence). There are 15 residues in the CDR3. The junction had 2 bases not matched to a gene; V was cut back by 1 base and J by 1 base. CDR3 loop: CASSQGLAESYEQYF. CDR3 in DNA: TGTGCCAGCAGCCAAGGACTAGCGGAGTCCTACGAGCAGTACTTC.

The chain links TRBV7-9 to TRBJ2-1; 11 bases align to TRBD2. Germline V gives CDR1 SEHNR, CDR2 FQNEAQ (reference sequence). The CDR3 spans 15 residues. Trimming at V came to 5 bases and at J to 5 bases, leaving 5 bases not matched to a gene. The CDR3 loop is CASSPGLAAHNEQFF. CDR3 in DNA: TGTGCCAGCAGCCCGGGACTAGCGGCCCACAATGAGCAGTTCTTC.

The chain uses TRBV28 and TRBJ2-7, with 10 bases identical to TRBD1. There are 15 residues in the CDR3. The V gene end was trimmed by 2 bases and the J gene end by 7 bases; junction bases not matched to a gene: 8. Germline CDR1 reads MDHEN; CDR2 reads SYDVKM. The CDR3 DNA is TGTGCCAGCAGTTTAGTCGGGACAGGGGCTCGAGAGCAGTACTTC. Its translation is CASSLVGTGAREQYF. Drawing the rest from reference TRBV28 and TRBJ2-7, the complete variable domain is DVKVTQSSRYLVKRTGEKVFLECVQDMDHENMFWYRQDPGLGLRLIYFSYDVKMKEKGDIPEGYSVSREKKERFSLILESASTNQTSMYLCASSLVGTGAREQYFGPGTRLTVT.

The V call is TRBV28, the J call TRBJ2-7, with D perhaps TRBD1 (6 bases). From germline, CDR1 is MDHEN and CDR2 SYDVKM. Trimming left V 6 bases short and J 3 bases short, with 15 bases between. The CDR3 is 14 amino acids. This CDR3 reads CASSWGLTSYEQYF. As DNA, the CDR3 is TGTGCCAGCAGCTGGGGGCTTACGAGCTACGAGCAGTACTTC.

CDR3 in amino acids: CASSQQSRVGGGYGYTF. The CDR3 nucleotides read TGTGCCAGCAGCCAGCAATCCAGGGTGGGAGGGGGATATGGCTACACCTTC. V is TRBV7-9 and J is TRBJ1-2; D is perhaps TRBD1 (6 bases). Trimming pared 5 bases from V and 5 bases from J, leaving 24 bases between. Germline CDR1 SEHNR, CDR2 FQNEAQ (reference sequence). The CDR3 length is 17 residues.

This clone came up a few times. The chain joins TRBV29-1 to TRBJ1-4, with D maybe TRBD1 (5 bases). V lost 4 bases to trimming and J lost 8 bases, with 14 bases between them. The CDR3 totals 13 residues. The germline V gene has CDR1 SQVTM and CDR2 ANQGSEA. The CDR3 coding sequence is TGCAGCGTTGTCGGGGGGGTAGGGGAAAAACTGTTTTTT. This sequence encodes CSVVGGVGEKLFF.

This clone was detected only once. The chain links TRBV24-1 to TRBJ2-3; possible D gene TRBD1, 6 bases. The V and J ends lost 9 bases and 4 bases respectively, with 13 bases between them. CDR1 and CDR2 (germline): KGHDR, SFDVKD. The CDR3 runs 13 residues. CDR3 loop: CATGTSRADTQYF. CDR3 bases: TGTGCCACCGGGACATCTCGTGCAGATACGCAGTATTTT.

CDR3 residues: CASSGRTGIGAEAFF. In DNA, the CDR3 is TGTGCCAGTAGTGGTAGGACAGGGATAGGGGCTGAAGCTTTCTTT. The chain joins TRBV19 to TRBJ1-1; 8 bases fit TRBD1. The length of the CDR3 is 15 residues. After removal of 5 bases from V and 6 bases from J, the junction contained 11 bases not matched to a gene. Germline CDR1 is LNHDA and CDR2 is SQIVND (reference sequence).

The V gene is TRBV5-4, the J gene TRBJ2-2, with TRBD1 matching over 7 bases. V lost 3 bases to trimming and J lost 4 bases; unmatched junction nucleotides: 6. The germline gives CDR1 SGHNT, CDR2 YYREEE (reference sequence). The CDR3 extends over 15 amino acids. The CDR3 DNA follows: TGTGCCAGCAGCTCCGGGACAGAGGTCACCGGGGAGCTGTTTTTT. Translated, it gives CASSSGTEVTGELFF. Variable domain in full (rest from reference TRBV5-4 and TRBJ2-2): ETGVTQSPTHLIKTRGQQVTLRCSSQSGHNTVSWYQQALGQGPQFIFQYYREEENGRGNFPPRFSGLQFPNYSSELNVNALELDDSALYLCASSSGTEVTGELFFGEGSRLTVL.

The V call is TRBV27, the J call TRBJ2-7, with 8 bases aligning to TRBD2. This CDR3 comprises 16 residues. Germline V gene sequence: CDR1 MNHEY, CDR2 SMNVEV (reference sequence). Trimming removed 0 bases from V and 0 bases from J; junction bases left unmatched: 4. Here the CDR3 reads CASSLSQRERSYEQYF. The DNA for the CDR3 is TGTGCCAGCAGTTTATCTCAGCGGGAGCGCTCCTACGAGCAGTACTTC.

The chain carries TRBV5-1 and TRBJ2-7; D is possibly TRBD2 (6 bases). Trimming took off 3 bases at V and 4 bases at J, with 23 bases between the two ends. Germline CDR1 reads SGHRS; CDR2 reads YFSETQ. The CDR3 runs to 17 residues. The CDR3 DNA sequence: TGCGCCAGCAGCTCCATTTCTTCGGGAGTATCTGGGTACGAGCAGTACTTC. Its protein product is CASSSISSGVSGYEQYF. The variable domain in full, completed from reference TRBV5-1 and TRBJ2-7, reads KAGVTQTPRYLIKTRGQQVTLSCSPISGHRSVSWYQQTPGQGLQFLFEYFSETQRNKGNFPGRFSGRQFSNSRSEMNVSTLELGDSALYLCASSSISSGVSGYEQYFGPGTRLTVT.

The rearrangement links TRBV11-3 to TRBJ2-7, with D uncertain. The germline V gene encodes CDR1 SGHNT and CDR2 YENEEA. The CDR3 spans 13 residues. V was cut by 3 bases and J by 3 bases, with 9 bases left in between. CDR3 nucleotide sequence: TGTGCCAGCAGCTTGTTTTCGGGCTACGAGCAGTACTTC. This sequence encodes CASSLFSGYEQYF.

V is TRBV5-1 and J is TRBJ1-3, with TRBD1 as a possible D gene (5 bases). Germline values: CDR1 SGHRS, CDR2 YFSETQ. V was shortened by 4 bases and J by 2 bases, with 19 bases between the two germline ends. The CDR3 has 17 residues. The CDR3 is CASSGDLQGGPGNTIYF. The DNA of the CDR3 is TGCGCCAGCAGCGGGGACCTTCAGGGAGGACCTGGAAACACCATATATTTT.

The genes are TRBV27 and TRBJ1-1; 7 bases agree with TRBD1. V lost 3 bases and J lost 5; bases outside the gene matches: 12. Germline CDR1 MNHEY, CDR2 SMNVEV (reference sequence). There are 16 residues in the CDR3. DNA for the CDR3: TGTGCCAGCAGTTTTGGTAGGGGGCGAATTTCGACTGAAGCTTTCTTT. This codes for CASSFGRGRISTEAFF.